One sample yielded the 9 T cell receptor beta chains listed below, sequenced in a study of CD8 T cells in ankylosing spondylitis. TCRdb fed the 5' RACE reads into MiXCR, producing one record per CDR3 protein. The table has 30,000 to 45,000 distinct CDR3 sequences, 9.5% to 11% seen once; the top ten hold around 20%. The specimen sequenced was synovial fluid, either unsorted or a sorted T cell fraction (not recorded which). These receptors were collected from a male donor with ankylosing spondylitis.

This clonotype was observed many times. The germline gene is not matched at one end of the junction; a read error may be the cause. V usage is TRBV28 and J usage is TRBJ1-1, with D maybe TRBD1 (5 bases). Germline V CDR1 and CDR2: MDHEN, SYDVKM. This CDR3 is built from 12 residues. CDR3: CAEGPTNTEAFF. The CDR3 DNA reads TGCGCTGAGGGACCGACGAACACTGAAGCTTTCTTT.

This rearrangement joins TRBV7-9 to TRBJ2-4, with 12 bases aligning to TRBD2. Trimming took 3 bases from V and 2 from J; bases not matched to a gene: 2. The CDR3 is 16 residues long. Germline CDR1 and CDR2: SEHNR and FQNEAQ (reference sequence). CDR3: CASSFLAGGTKNIQYF. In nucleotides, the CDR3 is TGTGCCAGCAGCTTTCTAGCGGGAGGGACCAAAAACATTCAGTACTTC. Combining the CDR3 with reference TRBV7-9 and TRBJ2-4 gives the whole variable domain DTGVSQNPRHKITKRGQNVTFRCDPISEHNRLYWYRQTLGQGPEFLTYFQNEAQLEKSRLLSDRFSAERPKGSFSTLEIQRTEQGDSAMYLCASSFLAGGTKNIQYFGAGTRLSVL.

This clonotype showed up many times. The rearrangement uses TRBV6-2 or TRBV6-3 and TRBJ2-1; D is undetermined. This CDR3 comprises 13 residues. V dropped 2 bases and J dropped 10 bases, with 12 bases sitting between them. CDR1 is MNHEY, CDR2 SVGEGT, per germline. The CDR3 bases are TGTGCCAGCAGTTACGGGGTTGACGTGGAGCAGTTCTTC. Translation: CASSYGVDVEQFF.

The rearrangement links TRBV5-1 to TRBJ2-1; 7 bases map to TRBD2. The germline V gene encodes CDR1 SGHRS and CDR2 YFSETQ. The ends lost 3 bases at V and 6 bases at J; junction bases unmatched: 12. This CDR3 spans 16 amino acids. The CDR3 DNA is TGCGCCAGCAGCTCAGCTAGCGGAGCCCTGGGCAATGAGCAGTTCTTC. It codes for CASSSASGALGNEQFF.

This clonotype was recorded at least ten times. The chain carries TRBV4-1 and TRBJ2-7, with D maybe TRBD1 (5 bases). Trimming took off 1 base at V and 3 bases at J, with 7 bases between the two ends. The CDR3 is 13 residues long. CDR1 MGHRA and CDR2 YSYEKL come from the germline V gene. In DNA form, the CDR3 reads TGCGCCAGCAGCCAAGGACAGAACTACGAGCAGTACTTC. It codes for CASSQGQNYEQYF.

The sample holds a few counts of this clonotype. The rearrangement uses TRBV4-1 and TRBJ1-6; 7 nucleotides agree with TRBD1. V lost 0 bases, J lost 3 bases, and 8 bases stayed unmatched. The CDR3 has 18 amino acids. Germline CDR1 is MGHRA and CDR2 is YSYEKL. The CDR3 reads CASSQDILWDSYNSPLHF. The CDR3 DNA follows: TGCGCCAGCAGCCAAGATATCCTTTGGGACAGCTATAATTCACCCCTCCACTTT.

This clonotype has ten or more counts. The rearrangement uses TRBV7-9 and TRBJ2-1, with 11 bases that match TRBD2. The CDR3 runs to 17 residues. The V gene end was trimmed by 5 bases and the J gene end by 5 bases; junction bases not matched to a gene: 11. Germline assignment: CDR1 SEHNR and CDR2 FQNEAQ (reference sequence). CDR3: CASSDQYSGRADNEQFF. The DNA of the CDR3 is TGTGCCAGCAGCGACCAATATAGCGGGAGGGCTGACAATGAGCAGTTCTTC.

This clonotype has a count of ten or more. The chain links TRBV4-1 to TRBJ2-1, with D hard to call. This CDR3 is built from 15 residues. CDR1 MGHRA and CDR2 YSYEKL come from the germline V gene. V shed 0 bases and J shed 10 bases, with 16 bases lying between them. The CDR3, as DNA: TGCGCCAGCAGCCAAGATGGGAAAATATCAAAGGAGCAGTTCTTC. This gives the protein CASSQDGKISKEQFF.

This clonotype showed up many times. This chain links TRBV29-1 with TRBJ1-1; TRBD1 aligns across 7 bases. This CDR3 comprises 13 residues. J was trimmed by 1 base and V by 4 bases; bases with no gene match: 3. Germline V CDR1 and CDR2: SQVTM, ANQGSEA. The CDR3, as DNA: TGCAGCGTTGCGGGGGACAGGAACACTGAAGCTTTCTTT. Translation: CSVAGDRNTEAFF.